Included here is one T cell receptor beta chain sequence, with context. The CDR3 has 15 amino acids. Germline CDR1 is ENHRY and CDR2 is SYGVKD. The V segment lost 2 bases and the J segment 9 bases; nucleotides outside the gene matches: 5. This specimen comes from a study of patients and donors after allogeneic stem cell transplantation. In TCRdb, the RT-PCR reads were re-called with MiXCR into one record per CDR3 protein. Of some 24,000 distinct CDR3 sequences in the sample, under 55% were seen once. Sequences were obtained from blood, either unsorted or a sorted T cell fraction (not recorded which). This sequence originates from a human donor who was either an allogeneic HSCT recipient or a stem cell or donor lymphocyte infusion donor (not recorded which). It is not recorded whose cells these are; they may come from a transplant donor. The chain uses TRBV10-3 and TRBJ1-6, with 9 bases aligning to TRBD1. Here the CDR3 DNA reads TGTGCCATCAGTGAGGGACAGGGGTTCGCTTCACCCCTCCACTTT. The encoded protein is CAISEGQGFASPLHF.